This entry lists 14 T cell receptor beta chains sequenced from one sample in a study of blood T cell repertoires in COVID-19. Produced via immunoSEQ multiplex PCR; TCRdb's table is partial and in-frame only. This table holds some 83,000 clones, roughly 84% found once. Sequenced material: peripheral blood. The origin of the receptors is a man aged 45 to 65 with acute or convalescent COVID-19.

V gene TRBV28 combines with J gene TRBJ1-1, with 7 bases lining up with TRBD1. The CDR3 is 14 residues long. Germline CDR1 is MDHEN and CDR2 is SYDVKM. The J segment lost 0 bases and the V segment lost 6 bases, leaving 4 bases of the junction unmatched. The CDR3 bases are TGTGCCAGCAGCCCGGGACAGTTGAACACTGAAGCTTTCTTT. Translation gives CASSPGQLNTEAFF. The variable domain in full, completed from reference TRBV28 and TRBJ1-1, reads DVKVTQSSRYLVKRTGEKVFLECVQDMDHENMFWYRQDPGLGLRLIYFSYDVKMKEKGDIPEGYSVSREKKERFSLILESASTNQTSMYLCASSPGQLNTEAFFGQGTRLTVV.

This chain links TRBV11-2 with TRBJ1-2, with D perhaps TRBD1 (6 bases). V gave up 5 bases and J gave up 4 bases, with 17 bases separating them. CDR1 is SGHAT and CDR2 is FQNNGV in the germline V gene. CDR3 length: 15 residues. CDR3 loop: CASSPASTGSYGYTF. The CDR3 nucleotides are TGTGCCAGCAGCCCCGCGTCGACAGGCTCCTATGGCTACACCTTC. The full variable domain, rest sourced from reference TRBV11-2 and TRBJ1-2, is EAGVAQSPRYKIIEKRQSVAFWCNPISGHATLYWYQQILGQGPKLLIQFQNNGVVDDSQLPKDRFSAERLKGVDSTLKIQPAKLEDSAVYLCASSPASTGSYGYTFGSGTRLTVV.

V usage is TRBV9 and J usage is TRBJ2-7, with TRBD1 identical over 9 bases. The CDR3 runs to 15 residues. V was clipped by 0 bases and J by 4 bases; unmatched bases: 5. Germline CDR1 reads SGDLS; CDR2 reads YYNGEE. The CDR3 reads CASSVGDREGYEQYF. The CDR3 DNA reads TGTGCCAGCAGCGTAGGGGACAGGGAGGGGTACGAGCAGTACTTC.

The chain is built from TRBV6-5 and TRBJ2-7, with D maybe TRBD1 (6 bases). The germline gives CDR1 MNHEY, CDR2 SVGAGI. This CDR3 is built from 15 residues. V lost 0 bases and J 3 bases, leaving 12 bases between the germline ends. The CDR3 loop reads CASSYSWDTGYEQYF. Written as DNA, the CDR3 is TGTGCCAGCAGTTACTCGTGGGACACGGGCTACGAGCAGTACTTC.

The V gene is TRBV9, the J gene TRBJ2-7, with D maybe TRBD2 (6 bases). The V end was cut by 4 bases, the J end by 0 bases, with 11 bases between. Germline CDR1 reads SGDLS; CDR2 reads YYNGEE. The CDR3 has 14 residues. CDR3 DNA: TGTGCCAGCAGCATGGGTAGCGGCTCCTACGAGCAGTACTTC. Translated, it gives CASSMGSGSYEQYF.

The rearrangement joins TRBV11-3 to TRBJ2-4; 9 bases match TRBD2. This CDR3 region has 16 residues. Per germline, CDR1 SGHNT and CDR2 YENEEA. J was trimmed by 0 bases and V by 4 bases; bases with no gene match: 4. This CDR3 reads CASSSYSGRAKNIQYF. Here the CDR3 DNA reads TGTGCCAGCAGCTCCTATAGCGGGAGAGCCAAAAACATTCAGTACTTC.

The chain has TRBV18 and TRBJ1-1; TRBD1 is a possible D gene (6 bases). V was clipped by 3 bases and J by 3 bases, with 14 bases between them. From germline, CDR1 is KGHSH and CDR2 LQKENI. The CDR3 spans 15 residues. The CDR3 sequence is CASSPIEQGDTEAFF. The CDR3 nucleotides are TGTGCCAGCTCACCGATTGAACAGGGAGACACTGAAGCTTTCTTT.

The chain links TRBV6-2 or TRBV6-3 to TRBJ2-5; the D is unclear. V lost 0 bases, J lost 5 bases, and 10 bases lay in between. The CDR3 length is 14 residues. Germline V gene data show CDR1 as MNHEY and CDR2 as SVGEGT. The CDR3 region has the DNA TGTGCCAGCAGTTACTCCGGTCCCGGGGAGACCCAGTACTTC. It translates to CASSYSGPGETQYF.

V usage is TRBV3-1 (or the pseudogene TRBV3-2) and J usage is TRBJ1-1, with D possibly TRBD1 on 5 matching bases. Germline lookup yields CDR1 LGHDT and CDR2 YNNKEL (reference sequence). The ends were cut back, 4 bases at V and 1 base at J, with 10 bases in the middle. The CDR3 loop spans 14 amino acids. CDR3 region: CASSPTGRNTEAFF. For the CDR3, the DNA is TGTGCCAGCAGCCCCACAGGAAGGAACACTGAAGCTTTCTTT.

This clone was detected once. CDR3 region: CASSLQGGNTGELFF. The CDR3 DNA sequence: TGCGCCAGCAGCTTGCAGGGAGGGAACACCGGGGAGCTGTTTTTT. The chain links TRBV5-1 to TRBJ2-2, with a tentative D call TRBD2 (6 bases). The CDR3 loop spans 15 amino acids. In germline, CDR1 is SGHRS, CDR2 YFSETQ. V shed 1 base and J shed 1 base, with 8 bases lying between them.

The chain combines TRBV4-3 with TRBJ1-4, with D tentatively TRBD1 (5 bases). V was cut by 0 bases and J by 8 bases, with 13 bases left in between. This CDR3 has 15 residues. CDR1 is LGHNA, CDR2 YSLEER, per germline. The CDR3 DNA reads TGCGCCAGCAGCCAAGATGCCAGGGTGGGAGAAAAACTGTTTTTT. Protein sequence: CASSQDARVGEKLFF.

The chain combines TRBV9 with TRBJ2-7, with D possibly being TRBD2 (6 bases). The V gene lost 0 bases and the J gene lost 7 bases, with 14 bases spanning the gap. The CDR3 is 14 amino acids. Germline CDR1 SGDLS, CDR2 YYNGEE. CDR3 nucleotides: TGTGCCAGCAGCGTAGAAGTCGGGGGTGGGGAGCAGTACTTC. Protein product: CASSVEVGGGEQYF.

In nucleotides, the CDR3 is TGTGCCAGCAAATCCCAGCTAGCGGGCCCCTACGAGCAGTACTTC. Amino acids: CASKSQLAGPYEQYF. This chain connects TRBV6-5 to TRBJ2-7; 8 positions match TRBD2. The CDR3 runs to 15 residues. The germline V gene encodes CDR1 MNHEY and CDR2 SVGAGI. Germline trimming cut 7 bases from V and 2 bases from J; bases unmatched to any gene: 10.

This chain joins TRBV10-3 and TRBJ2-2, with a possible D match to TRBD1 (5 bases). Trimming took 2 bases from V and 6 from J, leaving 10 bases between them. Per the germline V gene, CDR1 is ENHRY and CDR2 is SYGVKD. The CDR3 length is 14 residues. The CDR3 nucleotides are TGTGCCATCAGTGAGGGTGAAGGGGCCGGGGAGCTGTTTTTT. Amino acid sequence: CAISEGEGAGELFF.